The 28 T cell receptor beta chains given below trace back to one sample, sequenced in a study of cytomegalovirus exposure and HLA in healthy donors listed by TCRdb under 2017. The library was made by the immunoSEQ multiplex PCR assay. TCRdb holds this immuneACCESS table with in-frame rearrangements only. Some clones are missing; in checked studies, unresolved V genes explain under half, and the rest has no known cause. The sample data list around 200,000 clones, and roughly 84% of these were observed just once. Of the sample, 2.8% is held by the ten largest clones. Sequencing was carried out using PBMCs. The receptors stem from a woman between 18 and 29 years old in good health and CMV-seropositive.

V is TRBV5-1 and J is TRBJ1-6; D gene ambiguous. CDR1 is SGHRS and CDR2 is YFSETQ in the germline V gene. Trimming removed 0 bases at V and 6 bases at J, with 13 bases between. The CDR3 spans 16 residues. CDR3 sequence: CASSLGGSGGNSPLHF. As DNA, the CDR3 is TGCGCCAGCAGCTTGGGAGGGAGTGGTGGTAATTCACCCCTCCACTTT.

This clone showed up just once. The J gene is TRBJ1-2, the V gene TRBV6-5, with 7 bases aligning to TRBD1. The germline V gene has CDR1 MNHEY and CDR2 SVGAGI. Trimming cost V 8 bases and J 8 bases; bases outside gene matches: 11. CDR3 size: 13 residues. The CDR3 sequence is CASGTALLRGYTF. The CDR3, as DNA: TGTGCCAGCGGGACAGCTCTTCTCAGGGGCTACACCTTC.

CDR3 DNA sequence: TGTGCCAGCGGGGGGGCCGTTAATGAGCAGTTCTTC. Its translation is CASGGAVNEQFF. The chain employs TRBV2 and TRBJ2-1; a weak D match, TRBD2 (7 bases). The CDR3 is 12 residues long. CDR1 and CDR2 from the germline V gene are SNHLY and FYNNEI. V gave up 8 bases and J gave up 7 bases, with 12 bases separating them.

The chain links TRBV5-1 to TRBJ1-3; no firm D call. Trimming stripped 0 bases from V and 2 bases from J, with 9 bases between. The CDR3 is made up of 15 amino acids. Germline CDR1 reads SGHRS; CDR2 reads YFSETQ. CDR3 in amino acids: CASSLDGVTGNTIYF. The CDR3 coding sequence is TGCGCCAGCAGCTTGGACGGGGTGACTGGAAACACCATATATTTT.

The J gene is TRBJ1-4, the V gene TRBV15; D may be TRBD1 (5 bases). Germline V gene lookup returns CDR1 LNHNV and CDR2 YYDKDF (reference sequence). V was pared by 0 bases and J by 5 bases, with 10 bases between. The CDR3 length is 15 residues. DNA for the CDR3: TGTGCCACCAGCAGAGATCAGGGAACAAATGAAAAACTGTTTTTT. It is translated as CATSRDQGTNEKLFF.

V is TRBV19 and J is TRBJ1-6; D remains unclear. CDR3 length: 15 amino acids. Germline V lookup: CDR1 LNHDA, CDR2 SQIVND (reference sequence). Trimming pared 7 bases from V and 9 bases from J, leaving 19 bases between. The CDR3 DNA reads as TGTGCCAGTAAAAAGAGGAGGGAGGGAGGTTCACCCCTCCACTTT. Its translation is CASKKRREGGSPLHF.

V is TRBV9 and J is TRBJ1-2, with TRBD1 identical over 8 bases. With V trimmed by 3 bases and J by 3 bases, 4 bases remained unmatched. Germline V CDR1 and CDR2: SGDLS, YYNGEE. The CDR3 has 14 residues. CDR3 loop: CASSDMTGDYGYTF. The CDR3 DNA reads TGTGCCAGCAGCGATATGACAGGGGACTATGGCTACACCTTC.

The rearrangement links TRBV5-4 to TRBJ2-7; D is perhaps TRBD1 (5 bases). CDR3 size: 16 residues. CDR1 is SGHNT, CDR2 YYREEE, per germline (reference sequence). The ends were cut back, 0 bases at V and 1 base at J, with 14 bases in the middle. DNA of the CDR3: TGTGCCAGCAGCTTGGGTGACAGTCGCCCATCCTACGAGCAGTACTTC. Protein: CASSLGDSRPSYEQYF.

CDR3 residues: CASSLDGRNTGELFF. The CDR3 DNA reads TGCGCCAGCAGCTTGGATGGCAGGAACACCGGGGAGCTGTTTTTT. The chain has TRBV5-1 and TRBJ2-2; D gene ambiguous. Germline assignment: CDR1 SGHRS and CDR2 YFSETQ. The germline V and J ends were trimmed by 0 bases and 1 base, with 7 bases remaining between them. This CDR3 contains 15 residues.

This clone appeared many times. J is TRBJ2-1 and V is TRBV6-4; 10 nucleotides agree with TRBD2. V shed 4 bases, J shed 9 bases, and the junction held 6 bases outside the gene matches. Germline CDR1 reads MRHNA; CDR2 reads SNTAGT. The CDR3 spans 14 residues. CDR3 DNA sequence: TGTGCCAGCAGTGTTGAGCGGGGGGGCACTGAGCAGTTCTTC. It specifies CASSVERGGTEQFF.

The chain combines TRBV5-1 with TRBJ1-6; 8 nucleotides line up with TRBD1. The trim removed 0 bases at V and 8 bases at J, leaving 7 bases unmatched. CDR1 and CDR2 (germline): SGHRS, YFSETQ. This CDR3 is built from 16 residues. The CDR3 region is CASSLGGTTGDSPLHF. The CDR3 DNA reads as TGCGCCAGCAGCTTGGGGGGAACGACAGGGGATTCACCCCTCCACTTT.

J is TRBJ1-6 and V is TRBV14, with D unclear. V dropped 0 bases and J dropped 0 bases, with 12 bases sitting between them. The CDR3 has 18 residues. Germline V CDR1 and CDR2: SGHDN, FVKESK. The chain's CDR3 is CASSQDERWGSYNSPLHF. DNA for the CDR3: TGTGCCAGCAGCCAAGATGAGCGGTGGGGCTCCTATAATTCACCCCTCCACTTT.

A note on this clone: This CDR3 is also generated by other DNA sequences in the sample. The chain carries TRBV2 and TRBJ2-1; TRBD2 matches 9 bases. The junction had 5 bases not matched to a gene; V was cut back by 8 bases and J by 6 bases. The CDR3 runs to 13 residues. The germline gives CDR1 SNHLY, CDR2 FYNNEI. CDR3 sequence reads: CASRGLASNEQFF. CDR3 nucleotides: TGTGCCAGCCGGGGACTAGCCAGCAATGAGCAGTTCTTC.

The rearrangement links TRBV6-5 to TRBJ1-2, with 10 bases identical to TRBD1. Per the germline V gene, CDR1 is MNHEY and CDR2 is SVGAGI. The CDR3 runs 16 residues. V gave up 2 bases and J gave up 4 bases; unmatched junction bases: 7. The CDR3 reads CASSYGTGVLTYGYTF. Here the CDR3 DNA reads TGTGCCAGCAGTTACGGGACAGGGGTCTTAACCTATGGCTACACCTTC.

The CDR3 DNA follows: TGCAGCGTTGAATCGGGTCTTGGCGGCTATGGCTACACCTTC. It codes for CSVESGLGGYGYTF. The V call is TRBV29-1, the J call TRBJ1-2; D unresolved. The length of the CDR3 is 14 residues. The ends were cut back, 2 bases at V and 4 bases at J, with 14 bases in the middle. Germline V gene lookup returns CDR1 SQVTM and CDR2 ANQGSEA.

This clone was seen a few times. The chain uses TRBV5-1 and TRBJ1-2; 8 nucleotides match TRBD1. With V trimmed by 0 bases and J by 11 bases, 18 bases remained unmatched. The CDR3 is 17 residues long. The V gene's germline CDR1 is SGHRS and CDR2 YFSETQ. For the CDR3, the DNA is TGCGCCAGCAGCTTGGAGACAGGGGCCAACCGTGAGGCTACTTACACCTTC. It is translated as CASSLETGANREATYTF.

The chain links TRBV4-1 to TRBJ1-1, with 9 positions matching TRBD1. The length of the CDR3 is 16 residues. J gave up 3 bases and V 3 bases, and 8 bases lay outside the gene matches. The germline CDR1 and CDR2 sequences are MGHRA and YSYEKL. CDR3 sequence: CASSHPLTGGYTEAFF. As DNA, the CDR3 is TGCGCCAGCAGCCACCCGTTGACAGGGGGGTACACTGAAGCTTTCTTT.

The CDR3 bases are TGTGCCAGCAGCTTAGGGACAGGGGCCCTCTATGGCTACACCTTC. Its protein is CASSLGTGALYGYTF. The chain combines TRBV7-2 with TRBJ1-2, with TRBD1 matching over 9 bases. Trimming cost V 1 base and J 4 bases; bases outside gene matches: 4. The V gene's germline CDR1 is SGHTA and CDR2 FQGNSA. The CDR3 totals 15 residues.

The genes are TRBV19 and TRBJ2-2, with 12 bases lining up with TRBD2. Trimming at V came to 0 bases and at J to 5 bases, leaving 4 bases not matched to a gene. Germline loops: CDR1 LNHDA, CDR2 SQIVND (reference sequence). This CDR3 has 17 residues. CDR3: CASSIDLGLAGTGELFF. The CDR3 nucleotides read TGTGCCAGTAGTATAGATCTCGGACTAGCGGGGACCGGGGAGCTGTTTTTT.

V is TRBV11-2 and J is TRBJ2-7, with 8 bases that match TRBD1. The CDR3 has 15 amino acids. The ends lost 5 bases at V and 4 bases at J; junction bases unmatched: 10. Germline values: CDR1 SGHAT, CDR2 FQNNGV. The CDR3 loop is CASSRGWTGTYEQYF. CDR3 coding DNA: TGTGCCAGCAGCCGAGGGTGGACAGGGACTTACGAGCAGTACTTC.

The chain links TRBV5-1 to TRBJ2-3, with 8 bases matching TRBD2. The CDR3 loop spans 14 amino acids. Looked up from germline, CDR1 is SGHRS and CDR2 is YFSETQ. The junction had 2 bases not matched to a gene; V was cut back by 4 bases and J by 1 base. CDR3 DNA: TGCGCCAGCAGCAATAGCGGGGGCACAGATACGCAGTATTTT. Residues: CASSNSGGTDTQYF.

This chain uses TRBV2 with TRBJ2-5; D not resolved. Trimming took off 6 bases at V and 0 bases at J, with 14 bases between the two ends. This CDR3 region has 15 residues. Germline loops: CDR1 SNHLY, CDR2 FYNNEI. The CDR3 coding sequence is TGTGCCAGCAGAGGAACAGATTCGTACCAAGAGACCCAGTACTTC. Encoded protein: CASRGTDSYQETQYF. Supplemented by reference TRBV2 and TRBJ2-5, the full variable domain reads EPEVTQTPSHQVTQMGQEVILRCVPISNHLYFYWYRQILGQKVEFLVSFYNNEISEKSEIFDDQFSVERPDGSNFTLKIRSTKLEDSAMYFCASRGTDSYQETQYFGPGTRLLVL.

The chain joins TRBV7-6 to TRBJ2-7; weak D call: TRBD1 (6 bases). The CDR3 has 17 amino acids. Trimming removed 4 bases at V and 2 bases at J, with 21 bases between. Germline CDR1 and CDR2: SGHVS and FNYEAQ. CDR3 sequence (DNA): TGTGCCAGCAGCTCGTACCCTAGAGGGGACAAGACCTACGAGCAGTACTTC. The encoded protein is CASSSYPRGDKTYEQYF. The full variable domain, in which reference TRBV7-6 and TRBJ2-7 provide the parts outside the CDR3, is GAGVSQSPRYKVTKRGQDVALRCDPISGHVSLYWYRQALGQGPEFLTYFNYEAQQDKSGLPNDRFSAERPEGSISTLTIQRTEQRDSAMYRCASSSYPRGDKTYEQYFGPGTRLTVT.

The V gene is TRBV18, the J gene TRBJ2-1, with 9 bases identical to TRBD2. Germline trimming cut 2 bases from V and 4 bases from J; bases unmatched to any gene: 6. The CDR3 contains 16 residues. Germline V CDR1 and CDR2: KGHSH, LQKENI. CDR3 nucleotide sequence: TGTGCCAGCTCACCATCGGGCGGGGGGGCTTACAATGAGCAGTTCTTC. It specifies CASSPSGGGAYNEQFF.

The J gene is TRBJ1-4, the V gene TRBV6-8, with 9 bases fitting TRBD1. V was clipped by 6 bases and J by 6 bases; unmatched bases: 8. CDR3 length equals 15 residues. Germline-derived CDR1 and CDR2 are MNHGY and SAAAGT. The CDR3 DNA is TGTGCCAGCAGCCACTTCGGGACAGGGTATGAAAAACTGTTTTTT. It specifies CASSHFGTGYEKLFF.

The chain joins TRBV5-4 to TRBJ2-7; D perhaps matches TRBD2 (6 bases). The CDR3 is 14 amino acids. The V gene lost 6 bases and the J gene lost 6 bases, with 19 bases spanning the gap. Germline CDR1 reads SGHNT; CDR2 reads YYREEE (reference sequence). The CDR3 reads CASTNTGAGGEQYF. The CDR3 bases are TGTGCCAGCACAAACACCGGGGCCGGGGGCGAGCAGTACTTC.

CDR3 in DNA: TGCGCCAGCAGCTCGGAGGCGGGGACTTTGGGAGGCTACACCTTC. Protein product: CASSSEAGTLGGYTF. J is TRBJ1-2 and V is TRBV5-1, with D perhaps matching TRBD1 (5 bases). This CDR3 region has 15 residues. Trimming left V 3 bases short and J 8 bases short, with 20 bases between. CDR1 is SGHRS, CDR2 YFSETQ, per germline.

The rearrangement joins TRBV27 to TRBJ2-7, with 9 bases that match TRBD1. The CDR3 extends over 14 amino acids. Germline trimming cut 6 bases from V and 2 bases from J; bases unmatched to any gene: 5. Germline loops: CDR1 MNHEY, CDR2 SMNVEV (reference sequence). As DNA, the CDR3 is TGTGCCAGCAGATTGGACAGGGGCACCTACGAGCAGTACTTC. Protein product: CASRLDRGTYEQYF.